Sequencing of this TCR beta chain was carried out in a study of T cell clones after liver transplantation. Study summary: A pre-transplant mixed lymphocyte reaction with TCRbeta sequencing defined graft-donor-reactive clones followed in post-transplant blood.

TCRdb's table, derived via immunoSEQ multiplex PCR, lists solely in-frame clones and lacks some. The sample contains roughly 53,000 clones, roughly 70% of which appear only once. In its sample, this clone was seen a few times. Source: CD4+ T cells from blood, taken at the 22-month timepoint. The origin of this receptor is a human patient who received a liver transplant. The graft donor may have contributed some T cells.

The CDR3 DNA is TGTGCCAGTAGGACAGGGTCAACTAATGAAAAACTGTTTTTT. It is translated as CASRTGSTNEKLFF. V and J are TRBV19 and TRBJ1-4, with 7 positions matching TRBD1. The CDR3 has 14 residues. Germline assignment: CDR1 LNHDA and CDR2 SQIVND (reference sequence). Trimming removed 6 bases from V and 0 bases from J; junction bases left unmatched: 1.